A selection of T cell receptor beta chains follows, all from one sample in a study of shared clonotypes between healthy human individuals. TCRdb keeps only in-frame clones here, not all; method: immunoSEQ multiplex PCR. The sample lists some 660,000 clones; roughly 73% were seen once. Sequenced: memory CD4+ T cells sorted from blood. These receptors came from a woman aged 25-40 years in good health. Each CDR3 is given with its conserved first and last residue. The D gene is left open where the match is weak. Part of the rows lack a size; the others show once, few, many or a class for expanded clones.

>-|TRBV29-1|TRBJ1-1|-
TGCAGCGTTATGGGGTTGAACACTGAAGCTTTCTTT
CSVMGLNTEAFF
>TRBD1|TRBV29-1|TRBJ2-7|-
TGCAGCGTTTTGAGGGGGCCCTACGAGCAGTACTTC
CSVLRGPYEQYF
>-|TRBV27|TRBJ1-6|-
TGTGCCAGCAGCCGGGAGGTGCCATCGAGCTCCTATAATTCACCCCTCCACTTT
CASSREVPSSSYNSPLHF
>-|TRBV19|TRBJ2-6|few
TGTGCCAGTAGTATAGGGGTCCCCGACTCTGGGGCCAACGTCCTGACTTTC
CASSIGVPDSGANVLTF
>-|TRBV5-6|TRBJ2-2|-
TGTGCCAGCAGCTACGGGACTCCTAACACCGGGGAGCTGTTTTTT
CASSYGTPNTGELFF
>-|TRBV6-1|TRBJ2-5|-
TGTGCCAGCAGTAACCGGGGCCTGTCGGAAGAGACCCAGTACTTC
CASSNRGLSEETQYF
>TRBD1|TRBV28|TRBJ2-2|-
TGTGCCAGCAGTTCTCCCTGGGGACAGGGGAACACCGGGGAGCTGTTTTTT
CASSSPWGQGNTGELFF
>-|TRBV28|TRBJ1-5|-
TGTGCCTCCCATGCCCAGGGAAGCAATCAGCCCCAGCATTTT
CASHAQGSNQPQHF
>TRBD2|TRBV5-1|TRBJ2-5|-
TGCGCCAGCAGTCCTAGCGGGAGGTTACAAGAGACCCAGTACTTC
CASSPSGRLQETQYF
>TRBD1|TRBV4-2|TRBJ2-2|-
TGTGCCAGCAGCCAAGATGGCAGGGGGCGAACTGGGGGGCTGTTTTTT
CASSQDGRGRTGGLFF
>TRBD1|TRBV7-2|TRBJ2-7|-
TGTGCCAGCAGCTTCGGGACAGGGTTTGAGCAGTACTTC
CASSFGTGFEQYF
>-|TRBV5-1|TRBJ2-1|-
TGCGCCAGCAGCCCAGGCTCCTACAATGAGCAGTTCTTC
CASSPGSYNEQFF
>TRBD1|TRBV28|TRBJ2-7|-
TGTGCCAGCAGACACGGGACAGGGTTCAACGAGCAGTACTTC
CASRHGTGFNEQYF
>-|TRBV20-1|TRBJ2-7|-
TGCAGTGCGAGCGGGCACTACGAGCAGTACTTC
CSASGHYEQYF
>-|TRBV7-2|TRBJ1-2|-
TGTGCCAGCAGCTTAAGTGGATCGGGCAGGGAGGGCTACACCTTC
CASSLSGSGREGYTF
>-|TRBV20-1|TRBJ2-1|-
TGCAGTGCTAGAAAGGGATATGAGCAGTTCTTC
CSARKGYEQFF
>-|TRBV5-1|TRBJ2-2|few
TGCGCCAGCAGCCGGACGCAAAGCGGCACCGGGGAGCTGTTTTTT
CASSRTQSGTGELFF
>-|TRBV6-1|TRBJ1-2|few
TGTGCCAGCGGGGACAAGTGGACGGCAAATGGCTACACCTTC
CASGDKWTANGYTF
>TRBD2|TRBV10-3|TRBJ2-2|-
TGTGCCATCAGTGAGCCGGGGGGAGGGGTGAACACCGGGGAGCTGTTTTTT
CAISEPGGGVNTGELFF
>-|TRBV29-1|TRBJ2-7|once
TGCAGCGTTGAAGATCCATTAACCTACGAGCAGTACTTC
CSVEDPLTYEQYF
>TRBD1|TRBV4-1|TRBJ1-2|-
TGCGCCAGCAGCCCAGAAGGGGCAGGGGGTGGGTCTAACTATGGCTACACCTTC
CASSPEGAGGGSNYGYTF
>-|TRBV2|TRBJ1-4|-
TGTGCCAGCAAATGGCAGGGTGAGGAAAAACTGTTTTTT
CASKWQGEEKLFF
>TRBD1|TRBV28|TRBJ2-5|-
TGTGCCAGCAGACCAGGGGGCCTGGAGACCCAGTACTTC
CASRPGGLETQYF
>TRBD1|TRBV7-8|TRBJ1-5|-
TGTGCCAGCAGCCAATATCAGACAGGGAACAATCAGCCCCAGCATTTT
CASSQYQTGNNQPQHF
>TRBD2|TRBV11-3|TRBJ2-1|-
TGTGCCAGCAGCACGACTAGCGGGACGCTCCACAATGAGCAGTTCTTC
CASSTTSGTLHNEQFF
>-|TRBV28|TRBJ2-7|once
TGTGCCAGCAGCCTCGACAGACTCGAGCAGTACTTC
CASSLDRLEQYF
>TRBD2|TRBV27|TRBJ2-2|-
TGTGCCAGCAGTTTATCTGCCGGGAGGGCCCCTACCGGGGAGCTGTTTTTT
CASSLSAGRAPTGELFF
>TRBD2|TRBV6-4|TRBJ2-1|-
TGTGCCAGCAGTGCCCCCAAGACTAGCGGGGGCTACAATGAGCAGTTCTTC
CASSAPKTSGGYNEQFF
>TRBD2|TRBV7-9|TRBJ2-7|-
TGTGCCAGCAGCTTAGGGACCGGGAGGAGTCGGGAGCAGTACTTC
CASSLGTGRSREQYF
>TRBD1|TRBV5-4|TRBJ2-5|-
TGTGCCAGCAGCTTCGGCAGGGGGGAGACCCAGTACTTC
CASSFGRGETQYF
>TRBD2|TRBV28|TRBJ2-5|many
TGTGCCAGCAGTTCGCCGGGACTAGGACAAGAGACCCAGTACTTC
CASSSPGLGQETQYF
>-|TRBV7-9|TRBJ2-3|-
TGTGCCAGCAGCCCTACCGGGACACTGACTACAGATACGCAGTATTTT
CASSPTGTLTTDTQYF
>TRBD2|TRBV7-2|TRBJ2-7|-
TGTGCCAGCAGCCGCCGGGGGGGCCGTGACGTCTCCTACGAGCAGTACTTC
CASSRRGGRDVSYEQYF
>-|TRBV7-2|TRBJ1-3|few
TGTGCCAGCAGCCCCGCTGGAACTGGAAACACCATATATTTT
CASSPAGTGNTIYF
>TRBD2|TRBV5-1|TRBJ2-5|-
TGCGCCAGCAGCTCCGGAGGGACTAGCCAAGAGACCCAGTACTTC
CASSSGGTSQETQYF
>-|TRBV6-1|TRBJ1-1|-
TGTGCCAGCAGCATCGCGACAGACACTGAAGCTTTCTTT
CASSIATDTEAFF
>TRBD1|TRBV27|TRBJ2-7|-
TGTGCCAGCAGTTCACTCAGGGGGTACGGGTACGAGCAGTACTTC
CASSSLRGYGYEQYF
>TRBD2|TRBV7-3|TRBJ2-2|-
TGTGCCAGCAGCATCTCGGGAGGTCCCGGGGAGCTGTTTTTT
CASSISGGPGELFF
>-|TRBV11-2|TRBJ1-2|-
TGTGCCAGCAGCGGATCTGGACAGATTTCCTATGGCTACACCTTC
CASSGSGQISYGYTF
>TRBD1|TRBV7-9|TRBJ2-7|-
TGTGCCAGCAGCTCCGGGACAGGGTCGGGGGAGCAGTACTTC
CASSSGTGSGEQYF
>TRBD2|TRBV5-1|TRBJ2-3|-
TGCGCCAGCAGCTTTGGGGGACTAGCGGGTGGAGATACGCAGTATTTT
CASSFGGLAGGDTQYF
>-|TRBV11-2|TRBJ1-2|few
TGTGCCAGCAGCTTGAGGACCTATGGCTACACCTTC
CASSLRTYGYTF
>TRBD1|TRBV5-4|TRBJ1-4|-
TGTGCCAGCAGCGTACAGGGGGCGCTTACTCAAAAACTGTTTTTT
CASSVQGALTQKLFF
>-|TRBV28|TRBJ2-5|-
TGTGCCAGCAGTGCTACTGTCACAGTGAGGGGTGGGGGTCGGACCCAGTACTTC
CASSATVTVRGGGRTQYF
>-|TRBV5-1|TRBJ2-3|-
TGCGCCAGCAGCTTCCTGACTGGGGCCGATACGCAGTATTTT
CASSFLTGADTQYF
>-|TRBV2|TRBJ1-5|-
TGTGCCAGCAGTGCGCCCCGGCAGCCCCAGCATTTT
CASSAPRQPQHF
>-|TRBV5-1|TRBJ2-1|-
TGCGCCAGCAGCTTGGGTGAGGTGGGAGTGGGGGATGAGCAGTTCTTC
CASSLGEVGVGDEQFF
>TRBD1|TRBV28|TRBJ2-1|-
TGTGCCAGCAGTACCTCGGGACAGGGGGCCGGTGAGCAGTTCTTC
CASSTSGQGAGEQFF
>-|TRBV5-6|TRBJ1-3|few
TGTGCCAGCAGCGTGACATTATCAAACACCATATATTTT
CASSVTLSNTIYF
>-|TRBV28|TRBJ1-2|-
TGTGCCAGCGTTTCCCCCGCCCTGGACTATGGCTACACCTTC
CASVSPALDYGYTF
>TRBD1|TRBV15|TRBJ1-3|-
TGTGCCACCAGCAGTGATAGGGGGCCTGGAAACACCATATATTTT
CATSSDRGPGNTIYF
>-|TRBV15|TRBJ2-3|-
TGTGCCACCAGCACCCGGCCCGCCACAGATACGCAGTATTTT
CATSTRPATDTQYF
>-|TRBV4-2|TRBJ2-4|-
TGTGCCAGCAGCCAAGATAGAGCAGGTGCGTTAAACATTCAGTACTTC
CASSQDRAGALNIQYF